This T cell receptor (beta chain) was sequenced during a study of blood T cells in healthy people across ages. The use of a sample-barcoded 5' primer and a J-beta primer mix characterized a second PCR of about 7 to 12 cycles. Using its own MiXCR run on the 5' RACE reads, TCRdb lists one record per CDR3 protein. The data contain some 1,500,000 distinct CDR3 sequences, under 55% of them seen just once; the ten biggest clones take up around 4%. Concerning this clonotype itself: Its matching antigen is unknown. The junction departs from the called germline gene at one end, perhaps through a read error.

The CDR3 is 15 amino acids. Germline CDR1 is SNHLY and CDR2 is FYNNEI. Notes on the study in general: Strong correlation linked observed beta diversity and percent naive T cells. It was not possible, with unsorted PBMCs, to conclusively compare naive and antigen-experienced cells. Roughly linearly, TCR beta diversity per million T cells fell as age increased. Diversity figures derived from one million T cells were judged to underestimate the true value.

The chain couples TRBV2 to TRBJ2-1; the D call may be TRBD1 or TRBD2 (5 bases each). The receptor was derived from a woman between 18 and 29 years old in good health. Sequenced material: blood. CDR3 sequence: CASRSRDLSSNEQFF. The CDR3 DNA reads as TGTGCCAGCAGGAGCCGGGACCTATCCTCCAATGAGCAGTTCTTC.